The clone carrying this T cell receptor beta chain was seen many times. A library of TCRbeta sequences, prepared with unique molecular identifiers, was generated. MiXCR was run by TCRdb on the PCR reads, yielding one entry per CDR3 protein. The repertoire holds around 500,000 distinct CDR3 sequences, with around 12% as singletons. V trimming: 4 bases; J trimming: 2 bases; junction bases outside the gene matches: 7. Germline CDR1 and CDR2: ENHRY and SYGVKD. This CDR3 has 15 amino acids. The sample originates from a study of T-cell reconstitution after alpha-beta-depleted transplantation in children. The TCR was taken from a human donor who donated a stem cell graft to a child with combined immunodeficiency. The material sequenced was PBMCs from the stem cell graft donor, taken from the stem cell graft. The genes are TRBV10-3 and TRBJ2-5; 7 bases are shared with TRBD1. The CDR3 sequence is CAISGLRQGQETQYF. The CDR3, as DNA: TGTGCCATCAGTGGATTGAGACAGGGTCAAGAGACCCAGTACTTC.